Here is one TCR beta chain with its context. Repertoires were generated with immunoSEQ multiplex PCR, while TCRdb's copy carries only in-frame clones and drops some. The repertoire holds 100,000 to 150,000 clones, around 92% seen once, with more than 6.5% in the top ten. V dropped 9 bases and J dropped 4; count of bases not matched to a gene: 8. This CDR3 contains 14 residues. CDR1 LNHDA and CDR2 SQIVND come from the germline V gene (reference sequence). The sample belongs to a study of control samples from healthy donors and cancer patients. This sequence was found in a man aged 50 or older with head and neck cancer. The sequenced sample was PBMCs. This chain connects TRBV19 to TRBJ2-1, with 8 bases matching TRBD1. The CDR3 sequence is CASVPGGPYNEQFF. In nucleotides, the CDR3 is TGTGCCAGCGTTCCAGGGGGCCCTTACAATGAGCAGTTCTTC.